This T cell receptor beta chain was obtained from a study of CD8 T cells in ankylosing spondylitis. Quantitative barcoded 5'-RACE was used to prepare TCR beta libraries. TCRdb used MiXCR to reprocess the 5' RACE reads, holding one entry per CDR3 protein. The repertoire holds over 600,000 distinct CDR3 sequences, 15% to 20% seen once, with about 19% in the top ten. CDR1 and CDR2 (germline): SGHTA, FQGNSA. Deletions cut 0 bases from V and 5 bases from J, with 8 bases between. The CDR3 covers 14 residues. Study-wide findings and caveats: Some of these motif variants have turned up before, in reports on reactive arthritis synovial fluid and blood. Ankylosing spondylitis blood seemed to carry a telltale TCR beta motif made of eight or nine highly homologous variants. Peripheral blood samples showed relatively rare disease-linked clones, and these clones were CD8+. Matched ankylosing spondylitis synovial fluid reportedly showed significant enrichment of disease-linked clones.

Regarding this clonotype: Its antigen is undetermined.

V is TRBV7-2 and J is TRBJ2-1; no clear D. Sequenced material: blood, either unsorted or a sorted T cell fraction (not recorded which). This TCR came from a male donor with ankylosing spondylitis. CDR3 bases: TGTGCCAGCAGCTTAGCGACACCAAACAATGAGCAGTTCTTC. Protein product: CASSLATPNNEQFF. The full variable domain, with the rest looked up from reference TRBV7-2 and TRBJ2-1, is GAGVSQSPSNKVTEKGKDVELRCDPISGHTALYWYRQSLGQGLEFLIYFQGNSAPDKSGLPSDRFSAERTGGSVSTLTIQRTQQEDSAVYLCASSLATPNNEQFFGPGTRLTVL.